This is a list of T cell receptor beta chains from one sample in a study of T cells in localized non-small cell lung cancer. Some clones are missing from TCRdb's copy, which holds only in-frame ones; the method was immunoSEQ multiplex PCR. The sample contains 1,000 or so clones, roughly a fifth of which appear only once. Sample: normal lung tissue next to the tumor, taken before any cancer treatment. The receptors stem from a male donor older than 55 with stage II lung adenocarcinoma. CDR3s leave out the opening cysteine and the closing phenylalanine or tryptophan. Clone size appears in some rows only: once, few, many, or a class for an expanded clone.

V	J	size	length	CDR3
TRBV11-3	TRBJ2-1	medium-sized	14	ASSLEGRGSYNEQF
TRBV6-8	TRBJ2-6	-	14	ASSPVQVSGANVLT
TRBV10-2	TRBJ1-1	-	11	AQRSDGDTEAF
TRBV9	TRBJ1-2	large	11	ASTGGSIDGYT
TRBV6-8	TRBJ2-5	medium-sized	11	ASSEAEKETQY
TRBV14	TRBJ2-1	-	14	ASSQLIGGSYNEQF
TRBV6-8	TRBJ1-1	-	12	ASSLSRAVVEAF
TRBV11-3	TRBJ2-5	few	12	ASSSGQYQETQY
TRBV30	TRBJ1-1	-	10	AWSRLQEGAF
TRBV10-3	TRBJ1-2	-	14	AISEPAQGVGYGYT